The next 29 T cell receptor beta chains were all read from a single sample in a study of Ad26.COV2.S vaccination and SARS-CoV-2 variants. The treatment was: roughly 20 received Ad26.COV2.S at low or high dose, single or two shots; 5 received placebo; per-sample allocation not given. Following the first vaccine or placebo injection, samples were taken on day 63. Libraries were prepared by immunoSEQ multiplex PCR; TCRdb keeps only in-frame clonotypes and omits some of them. The sample contains 350,000 to 500,000 clones, roughly 88% of which appear only once. Source: peripheral blood, taken in a trial of Ad26.COV2.S vaccine versus placebo. The receptor set was obtained from a person aged 18 to 65 who received the Ad26.COV2.S COVID-19 vaccine or a placebo.

The CDR3 loop is CAGTRGGRGGELFF. DNA of the CDR3: TGCGCCGGAACACGGGGGGGCCGCGGCGGGGAGCTGTTTTTT. V usage is TRBV10-2 and J usage is TRBJ2-2, with TRBD2 identical over 8 bases. The length of the CDR3 is 14 residues. Germline loops: CDR1 WSHSY, CDR2 SAAADI. J lost 7 bases, V lost 11 bases, and 12 bases had no gene match.

The V and J genes are TRBV19 and TRBJ1-1; 7 bases fit TRBD1. CDR3 length: 16 amino acids. CDR1 is LNHDA and CDR2 is SQIVND in the germline V gene (reference sequence). Trimming took 5 bases from V and 2 from J; bases not matched to a gene: 11. The CDR3 DNA follows: TGTGCCAGTAGTCTCAGGGGGAGACGTGGAAACACTGAAGCTTTCTTT. Its translation is CASSLRGRRGNTEAFF.

This clone occurred a few times. This chain joins TRBV28 and TRBJ1-5; D might be TRBD1 (6 bases). The germline V and J ends were trimmed by 8 bases and 6 bases, with 23 bases remaining between them. Germline V lookup: CDR1 MDHEN, CDR2 SYDVKM. CDR3 length: 16 residues. The CDR3 sequence: CASLTGGRSLSQPQHF. CDR3 in DNA: TGTGCCAGCTTAACCGGGGGCAGGAGCCTATCTCAGCCCCAGCATTTT.

The V and J genes are TRBV7-2 and TRBJ2-7; D might be TRBD1 (6 bases). The ends were cut back, 2 bases at V and 2 bases at J, with 19 bases in the middle. The CDR3 covers 17 residues. CDR1 is SGHTA and CDR2 is FQGNSA in the germline V gene. CDR3 sequence: CASSLPSSNRDPYEQYF. For the CDR3, the DNA is TGTGCCAGCAGCTTACCCTCCTCGAACAGGGACCCCTACGAGCAGTACTTC. The full variable domain, rest sourced from reference TRBV7-2 and TRBJ2-7, is GAGVSQSPSNKVTEKGKDVELRCDPISGHTALYWYRQSLGQGLEFLIYFQGNSAPDKSGLPSDRFSAERTGGSVSTLTIQRTQQEDSAVYLCASSLPSSNRDPYEQYFGPGTRLTVT.

The genes are TRBV4-1 and TRBJ1-4, with D possibly TRBD1 on 6 matching bases. Trimming removed 1 base from V and 4 bases from J, with 13 bases in between. The CDR3 totals 16 residues. The germline V gene has CDR1 MGHRA and CDR2 YSYEKL. CDR3 bases: TGCGCCAGCAGCCAAGTAGGGGACACTCGTAATGAAAAACTGTTTTTT. As protein: CASSQVGDTRNEKLFF.

This chain joins TRBV5-3 and TRBJ1-6; D unclear. TRBV5-3 is an ORF; its function is uncertain. The CDR3 is 14 residues long. Trimming pared 3 bases from V and 7 bases from J, leaving 11 bases between. CDR3 amino acids: CARSSWQDNSPLHF. CDR3 in DNA: TGTGCCAGAAGCTCTTGGCAGGACAATTCACCCCTCCACTTT.

The genes are TRBV27 and TRBJ1-5; D not resolved. The CDR3 spans 14 residues. Trimming took 3 bases from V and 7 from J, leaving 13 bases between them. Germline V CDR1 and CDR2: MNHEY, SMNVEV (reference sequence). In nucleotides, the CDR3 is TGTGCCAGCAGTTTCGGGCAGGATGGGCAGCCCCAGCATTTT. Translating gives CASSFGQDGQPQHF.

The V and J genes are TRBV15 and TRBJ1-3; a weak D match, TRBD1 (5 bases). CDR3 length: 15 residues. Per germline, CDR1 LNHNV and CDR2 YYDKDF (reference sequence). V was pared by 5 bases and J by 3 bases, with 14 bases between. The CDR3 sequence is CATSGRGVVGNTIYF. CDR3 nucleotide sequence: TGTGCCACCAGCGGGCGGGGGGTTGTTGGAAACACCATATATTTT.

This clone was seen a few times. The chain is built from TRBV6-5 and TRBJ1-5; 9 positions match TRBD1. The CDR3 loop spans 15 amino acids. J was trimmed by 2 bases and V by 6 bases; bases with no gene match: 5. Per germline, CDR1 MNHEY and CDR2 SVGAGI. Written as DNA, the CDR3 is TGTGCCAGCAGCACAGGGGGCAGGGGCAATCAGCCCCAGCATTTT. This translates into CASSTGGRGNQPQHF.

The chain is built from TRBV6-5 and TRBJ2-3; tentative D call: TRBD2 (6 bases). Germline loops: CDR1 MNHEY, CDR2 SVGAGI. The CDR3 consists of 15 residues. The ends were cut back, 4 bases at V and 2 bases at J, with 13 bases in the middle. This CDR3 is CASSSVTRNTDTQYF. The CDR3 bases are TGTGCCAGCAGTTCCGTGACTAGAAACACAGATACGCAGTATTTT.

The gene calls are TRBV30 and TRBJ1-2; D is unclear. The length of the CDR3 is 15 residues. V lost 0 bases, J lost 3 bases, and 14 bases lay in between. CDR1 is GTSNPN, CDR2 SVGIG, per germline (reference sequence). The CDR3 here is CAWSVQTDGDYGYTF. The CDR3 DNA reads TGTGCCTGGAGTGTACAGACGGACGGCGACTATGGCTACACCTTC.

This chain connects TRBV7-2 to TRBJ1-5; D is unclear. Germline V CDR1 and CDR2: SGHTA, FQGNSA. Trimming cost V 0 bases and J 3 bases, with 12 bases left between them. The CDR3 has 16 amino acids. In DNA form, the CDR3 reads TGTGCCAGCAGCTTAGCTGCAGTGGGCACCAATCAGCCCCAGCATTTT. Translating gives CASSLAAVGTNQPQHF.

V usage is TRBV5-4 and J usage is TRBJ2-5; the D is unclear. The CDR3 has 13 amino acids. Trimming removed 0 bases at V and 0 bases at J, with 3 bases between. Germline CDR1 reads SGHNT; CDR2 reads YYREEE (reference sequence). The CDR3 protein is CASSLAHQETQYF. CDR3 nucleotide sequence: TGTGCCAGCAGCTTGGCCCACCAAGAGACCCAGTACTTC.

The genes are TRBV19 and TRBJ1-4; a weak D match, TRBD1 (5 bases). Deletions cut 5 bases from V and 3 bases from J, with 13 bases between. This CDR3 is built from 15 residues. Germline lookup yields CDR1 LNHDA and CDR2 SQIVND (reference sequence). CDR3 bases: TGTGCCAGTAGTTGGACATCCGGGGCTAATGAAAAACTGTTTTTT. Its protein is CASSWTSGANEKLFF.

The rearrangement uses TRBV18 and TRBJ2-3; D not resolved. The V end lost 4 bases, the J end lost 0 bases, and 14 bases lay between the germline ends. CDR3 length equals 16 residues. The V gene's germline CDR1 is KGHSH and CDR2 LQKENI. The DNA of the CDR3 is TGTGCCAGCTCACTCCCCGTTATCGGGAGCACAGATACGCAGTATTTT. Protein sequence: CASSLPVIGSTDTQYF.

The chain couples TRBV3-1 (or the pseudogene TRBV3-2) to TRBJ1-3; TRBD1 aligns across 9 bases. In germline, CDR1 is LGHDT, CDR2 YNNKEL (reference sequence). V trimming: 2 bases; J trimming: 3 bases; junction bases outside the gene matches: 2. This CDR3 is built from 15 residues. CDR3 DNA sequence: TGTGCCAGCAGCCAATGGGGACAGGGTGGAAACACCATATATTTT. Translating gives CASSQWGQGGNTIYF.

This clone appeared once. The chain recombines TRBV13 with TRBJ2-7; possible D gene TRBD2, 6 bases. Trimming removed 3 bases from V and 5 bases from J, with 14 bases in between. CDR3 length: 14 residues. The V gene's germline CDR1 is PRHDT and CDR2 FYEKMQ (reference sequence). CDR3 protein: CASSLRLAFHEQYF. CDR3 nucleotides: TGTGCCAGCAGCTTGCGGCTAGCGTTCCACGAGCAGTACTTC.

The rearrangement links TRBV7-2 to TRBJ2-5; TRBD2 aligns across 12 bases. V lost 5 bases and J lost 2; bases outside the gene matches: 6. Looked up from germline, CDR1 is SGHTA and CDR2 is FQGNSA. The CDR3 sequence is 16 residues long. The CDR3 reads CASSPLAGGLQETQYF. The CDR3 nucleotides are TGTGCCAGCAGCCCACTAGCGGGGGGATTACAAGAGACCCAGTACTTC.

The gene calls are TRBV9 and TRBJ2-2; 7 nucleotides match TRBD2. J lost 7 bases, V lost 4 bases, and 13 bases had no gene match. From germline, CDR1 is SGDLS and CDR2 YYNGEE. CDR3 length equals 16 residues. CDR3 DNA: TGTGCCAGCAGCCCCTACCGGGGGGAAAGTGGCGGGGAGCTGTTTTTT. Protein sequence: CASSPYRGESGGELFF.

The chain has TRBV9 and TRBJ1-3, with D possibly matching TRBD1 (5 bases). This CDR3 region has 13 residues. Germline V lookup: CDR1 SGDLS, CDR2 YYNGEE. V lost 4 bases to trimming and J lost 6 bases, with 11 bases between them. CDR3 loop: CASSPGTTNTIYF. In DNA form, the CDR3 reads TGTGCCAGCAGCCCCGGGACGACAAACACCATATATTTT.

The chain has TRBV12-3 or TRBV12-4 and TRBJ2-1; D is ambiguous. CDR3 length equals 12 residues. Trimming left V 6 bases short and J 8 bases short, with 11 bases between. This chain's CDR3 is CASRLAAYEQFF. The CDR3 bases are TGTGCCAGCAGGCTGGCTGCATATGAGCAGTTCTTC.

The chain couples TRBV15 to TRBJ2-5, with a possible D match to TRBD2 (5 bases). Per the germline V gene, CDR1 is LNHNV and CDR2 is YYDKDF (reference sequence). With 1 base removed from V and 0 bases from J, the gap between germline ends came to 9 bases. The CDR3 totals 15 residues. For the CDR3, the DNA is TGTGCCACCAGCAGAGGGAGCGGCTACCAAGAGACCCAGTACTTC. Protein: CATSRGSGYQETQYF.

This clone came up once. The V call is TRBV6-2 or TRBV6-3, the J call TRBJ2-1, with 11 positions matching TRBD1. Germline CDR1 and CDR2: MNHEY and SVGEGT. The CDR3 sequence is 19 residues long. J was trimmed by 6 bases and V by 2 bases; bases with no gene match: 15. CDR3 sequence reads: CASSYPSSGQGVSSNEQFF. The CDR3 DNA is TGTGCCAGCAGTTACCCGTCCTCGGGACAGGGGGTGTCCAGCAATGAGCAGTTCTTC.

The chain is built from TRBV6-2 or TRBV6-3 and TRBJ2-5; D is unclear. CDR3 size: 13 residues. V shed 2 bases and J shed 7 bases, with 11 bases lying between them. CDR1 is MNHEY and CDR2 is SVGEGT in the germline V gene. The CDR3 region has the DNA TGTGCCAGCAGTTACCGTGGACCAGGGACCCAGTACTTC. Amino acids: CASSYRGPGTQYF.

This chain uses TRBV2 with TRBJ1-1, with D maybe TRBD1 (6 bases). Trimming cost V 10 bases and J 4 bases, with 16 bases left between them. The CDR3 is 13 residues long. CDR1 and CDR2 from the germline V gene are SNHLY and FYNNEI. In DNA, the CDR3 is TGTGCCACCAAGGGACAAGGGGGCACTGAAGCTTTCTTT. This gives the protein CATKGQGGTEAFF. The full variable domain, completed using reference TRBV2 and TRBJ1-1, is EPEVTQTPSHQVTQMGQEVILRCVPISNHLYFYWYRQILGQKVEFLVSFYNNEISEKSEIFDDQFSVERPDGSNFTLKIRSTKLEDSAMYFCATKGQGGTEAFFGQGTRLTVV.

The V call is TRBV9, the J call TRBJ2-5; possibly TRBD2 for D (6 bases). The CDR3 consists of 15 residues. Germline V gene lookup returns CDR1 SGDLS and CDR2 YYNGEE. The germline V and J ends were trimmed by 2 bases and 2 bases, with 13 bases remaining between them. The CDR3 spells CASSVGTSLQETQYF. In DNA, the CDR3 is TGTGCCAGCAGCGTTGGGACTTCTCTACAAGAGACCCAGTACTTC.

V and J are TRBV11-2 and TRBJ2-1, with D possibly TRBD2 on 6 matching bases. CDR3 length: 13 amino acids. Germline V gene sequence: CDR1 SGHAT, CDR2 FQNNGV. Trimming shortened V by 7 bases and J by 8 bases, and 15 bases separated the two germline ends. CDR3 sequence reads: CASNLGGAHEQFF. The CDR3 DNA reads TGTGCCAGCAACCTCGGAGGGGCGCATGAGCAGTTCTTC.

This clone was detected once. The rearrangement links TRBV30 to TRBJ1-5, with TRBD1 matching 8 bases. Trimming at V came to 5 bases and at J to 2 bases, leaving 5 bases not matched to a gene. Germline CDR1 reads GTSNPN; CDR2 reads SVGIG (reference sequence). The CDR3 runs to 14 residues. The CDR3 DNA reads as TGTGCCTGGTCACAGGGGGTCGGCAATCAGCCCCAGCATTTT. Translating gives CAWSQGVGNQPQHF. Full variable domain (rest looked up from reference TRBV30 and TRBJ1-5): SQTIHQWPATLVQPVGSPLSLECTVEGTSNPNLYWYRQAAGRGLQLLFYSVGIGQISSEVPQNLSASRPQDRQFILSSKKLLLSDSGFYLCAWSQGVGNQPQHFGDGTRLSIL.

The CDR3 spells CACGQGVMAGELFF. In DNA form, the CDR3 reads TGTGCCTGCGGGCAGGGGGTAATGGCCGGGGAGCTGTTTTTT. The chain carries TRBV30 and TRBJ2-2; 7 nucleotides align to TRBD1. From germline, CDR1 is GTSNPN and CDR2 SVGIG (reference sequence). The V segment lost 6 bases and the J segment 6 bases; nucleotides outside the gene matches: 10. This CDR3 has 14 residues.